These 8 T cell receptor beta chains share one sample of origin, sequenced in a study of response to subunit inactivated influenza vaccine. TCRdb called the RT-PCR reads again in MiXCR, with one record for every CDR3 protein. The sample gives about 190,000 distinct CDR3 sequences, approximately 15% of which show up once; about 28% is in the top ten. The material was CD8+ T cells sorted from PBMCs, obtained 5 to 6 days after vaccination. These receptors all stem from a man aged 45-60 years who received an inactivated influenza vaccine.

The chain links TRBV7-8 to TRBJ1-2; TRBD1 matches at 10 bases. This CDR3 has 17 amino acids. The ends lost 1 base at V and 4 bases at J; junction bases unmatched: 9. The germline CDR1 and CDR2 sequences are SGHVS and FQNEAQ. CDR3 protein: CASSLDPGQGTLYGYTF. The CDR3 region has the DNA TGTGCCAGCAGCTTAGACCCGGGACAGGGGACCCTCTATGGCTACACCTTC.

The rearrangement uses TRBV7-8 and TRBJ2-7; the D call may be TRBD1 or TRBD2 (5 bases each). Looked up from germline, CDR1 is SGHVS and CDR2 is FQNEAQ. V lost 5 bases and J 5 bases, leaving 13 bases between the germline ends. The CDR3 length is 13 residues. In nucleotides, the CDR3 is TGTGCCAGCAGCGGACCGGGACGGAACGAGCAGTACTTC. It translates to CASSGPGRNEQYF.

This chain links TRBV5-1 with TRBJ2-7; D gene uncertain. V was cut by 3 bases and J by 1 base, with 14 bases left in between. The germline gives CDR1 SGHRS, CDR2 YFSETQ. The CDR3 has 15 amino acids. The CDR3 here is CASSWSGSQSYEQYF. Here the CDR3 DNA reads TGCGCCAGCAGCTGGTCCGGGTCTCAATCCTACGAGCAGTACTTC.

The table lists this clonotype with many counts. The J gene is TRBJ2-7, the V gene TRBV28, with a possible D match to TRBD1 (5 bases). V was cut by 1 base and J by 3 bases, with 10 bases left in between. Germline CDR1 is MDHEN and CDR2 is SYDVKM. CDR3 size: 14 residues. This CDR3 reads CASSLSAGFYEQYF. The CDR3 region has the DNA TGTGCCAGCAGTTTATCCGCAGGGTTCTACGAGCAGTACTTC.

The J gene is TRBJ1-1, the V gene TRBV14, with D perhaps TRBD1 (5 bases). V was clipped by 6 bases and J by 4 bases, with 15 bases between them. The CDR3 is 14 residues long. Germline lookup yields CDR1 SGHDN and CDR2 FVKESK. In DNA, the CDR3 is TGTGCCAGCAGAGAGCAGGGAGGAGGCACTGAAGCTTTCTTT. Protein sequence: CASREQGGGTEAFF.

CDR3 DNA: TGCGCCAGCAGCTCGCGGGATTTCTACGAGCAGTACTTC. Its translation is CASSSRDFYEQYF. The chain carries TRBV5-1 and TRBJ2-7; maybe TRBD2 (6 bases). The CDR3 sequence is 13 residues long. V dropped 3 bases and J dropped 3 bases, with 10 bases sitting between them. The V gene's germline CDR1 is SGHRS and CDR2 YFSETQ.

A few counts support this clonotype. The gene calls are TRBV9 and TRBJ2-7; 7 bases match TRBD2. Looked up from germline, CDR1 is SGDLS and CDR2 is YYNGEE. The CDR3 totals 15 residues. The V and J ends lost 0 bases and 1 base, in that order; junction bases with no gene match: 4. CDR3 sequence: CASSVESGGSYEQYF. The DNA of the CDR3 is TGTGCCAGCAGCGTAGAGTCGGGAGGTTCCTACGAGCAGTACTTC.

The table lists this clonotype with a few counts. The V gene is TRBV6-1, the J gene TRBJ2-5; D gene ambiguous. Trimming removed 5 bases at V and 2 bases at J, with 12 bases between. Germline V gives CDR1 MNHNS, CDR2 SASEGT. There are 14 residues in the CDR3. The CDR3 DNA is TGTGCCAGCAGTCCCCCGAGACGGCAAGAGACCCAGTACTTC. Residues: CASSPPRRQETQYF.